This passage covers 3 T cell receptor beta chains from one sample sequenced in a study of blood T cells in healthy people across ages. A second PCR, run for about 7 to 11 cycles, used a sample-barcoded 5' primer plus a J-beta primer mix. From the 5' RACE reads, TCRdb called clonotypes with MiXCR, one entry per CDR3 protein. The table lists 800,000 to 1,000,000 distinct CDR3 sequences, approximately 49% of them singletons, with 13% in the top ten. Sequenced input: blood. These receptors all stem from a man aged 25 to 40 in good health.

The count of this clonotype is one. CDR3 DNA: TGTGTCGGCAGCCAAGAAGTATCGGAGCCCAATAATTCACCCCTCCACTTT. Translated: CVGSQEVSEPNNSPLHF. This chain links TRBV4-2 with TRBJ1-6; no firm D call. The germline CDR1 and CDR2 sequences are LGHNA and YNFKEQ. This CDR3 comprises 17 residues.

V gene TRBV18 combines with J gene TRBJ2-3; D not resolved. CDR1 and CDR2 from the germline V gene are KGHSH and LQKENI. This CDR3 has 15 amino acids. Trimming pared 6 bases from V and 2 bases from J, leaving 15 bases between. Here the CDR3 DNA reads TGTGCCAGCTCCTACGCTACCTGGTCCACAGATACGCAGTATTTT. It is translated as CASSYATWSTDTQYF.

The sample holds a few counts of this clonotype. The V call is TRBV6-1, the J call TRBJ2-5, with TRBD2 identical over 9 bases. Trimming at V came to 6 bases and at J to 2 bases, leaving 10 bases not matched to a gene. This CDR3 contains 16 residues. The V gene's germline CDR1 is MNHNS and CDR2 SASEGT. CDR3 nucleotide sequence: TGTGCCAGCAGGACTCTAGCGGGGCGGGGTCAAGAGACCCAGTACTTC. This gives the protein CASRTLAGRGQETQYF.